Below, 17 T cell receptor beta chains from the same sample are listed, as sequenced in a study of radiotherapy plus CTLA-4 blockade in lung cancer. TCRdb's copy holds only in-frame clones and misses some; the assay was immunoSEQ multiplex PCR. The table includes 78,000 or so clones, around nine tenths detected once. The sequencing here drew on peripheral blood, taken from a patient treated with radiotherapy plus ipilimumab. The origin of the receptors is a human donor with non-small cell lung cancer who had stable disease on radiotherapy plus ipilimumab.

The chain couples TRBV5-1 to TRBJ2-7; possible D gene TRBD1, 5 bases. The CDR3 is 15 residues long. Trimming took 0 bases from V and 2 from J, leaving 12 bases between them. Germline V gives CDR1 SGHRS, CDR2 YFSETQ. CDR3 protein: CASSLGRVKTYEQYF. DNA of the CDR3: TGCGCCAGCAGCTTGGGCAGGGTCAAGACCTACGAGCAGTACTTC.

The V gene is TRBV7-2, the J gene TRBJ2-7; tentatively, D is TRBD2 (5 bases). Germline loops: CDR1 SGHTA, CDR2 FQGNSA. This CDR3 has 15 residues. V was pared by 3 bases and J by 0 bases, with 12 bases between. CDR3 in DNA: TGTGCCAGCAGCTTGTCTCTTCGGGGCTCCTACGAGCAGTACTTC. The encoded protein is CASSLSLRGSYEQYF. The entire variable domain, with the rest obtained from reference TRBV7-2 and TRBJ2-7, is as follows: GAGVSQSPSNKVTEKGKDVELRCDPISGHTALYWYRQSLGQGLEFLIYFQGNSAPDKSGLPSDRFSAERTGGSVSTLTIQRTQQEDSAVYLCASSLSLRGSYEQYFGPGTRLTVT.

The gene calls are TRBV9 and TRBJ2-2; D not resolved. This CDR3 spans 12 amino acids. The ends were cut back, 1 base at V and 6 bases at J, with 4 bases in the middle. From germline, CDR1 is SGDLS and CDR2 YYNGEE. The CDR3, as DNA: TGTGCCAGCAGCGTATCCCCCGGGGAGCTGTTTTTT. Translation: CASSVSPGELFF.

The chain links TRBV4-2 to TRBJ2-3; the D gene could be TRBD1 or TRBD2 (7 bases each). Germline V lookup: CDR1 LGHNA, CDR2 YNFKEQ. The CDR3 is 16 residues long. With 2 bases removed from V and 2 bases from J, the gap between germline ends came to 14 bases. CDR3: CASSQLQGGPTDTQYF. The CDR3 coding sequence is TGTGCCAGCAGCCAACTCCAGGGGGGGCCCACAGATACGCAGTATTTT.

This clone was seen just once. This chain links TRBV19 with TRBJ2-3; D ambiguous. CDR3 length equals 13 residues. Germline CDR1 LNHDA, CDR2 SQIVND (reference sequence). The germline V and J ends were trimmed by 0 bases and 6 bases, with 7 bases remaining between them. The chain's CDR3 is CASSIDSGDTQYF. CDR3 nucleotide sequence: TGTGCCAGTAGTATAGATAGTGGCGATACGCAGTATTTT.

J is TRBJ1-6 and V is TRBV6-1, with 9 bases aligning to TRBD1. The germline V gene has CDR1 MNHNS and CDR2 SASEGT. The CDR3 loop spans 16 amino acids. The V gene end was trimmed by 2 bases and the J gene end by 7 bases; junction bases not matched to a gene: 6. In nucleotides, the CDR3 is TGTGCCAGCAGTGAAAGAACAGGGGGCCCGAATTCACCCCTCCACTTT. It yields the protein CASSERTGGPNSPLHF.

The chain couples TRBV2 to TRBJ2-3, with 7 positions matching TRBD1. Trimming took 7 bases from V and 2 from J; bases not matched to a gene: 18. Germline values: CDR1 SNHLY, CDR2 FYNNEI. The CDR3 consists of 18 residues. The CDR3 nucleotides are TGTGCCAGCATACGGACAGGTCGTGGCGTTGGGATCACAGATACGCAGTATTTT. Translation: CASIRTGRGVGITDTQYF.

The rearrangement joins TRBV28 to TRBJ2-2; 8 bases are a match to TRBD2. The junction had 6 bases not matched to a gene; V was cut back by 5 bases and J by 1 base. Germline-derived CDR1 and CDR2 are MDHEN and SYDVKM. The CDR3 covers 16 residues. CDR3 in DNA: TGTGCCAGCAGTCCGGCGGGAGGCTGGAACACCGGGGAGCTGTTTTTT. Encoded protein: CASSPAGGWNTGELFF.

The chain recombines TRBV5-6 with TRBJ2-5; 8 bases align to TRBD1. This CDR3 comprises 15 residues. With 4 bases clipped from V and 2 bases from J, the junction kept 7 bases outside the gene matches. CDR1 SGHDT and CDR2 YYEEEE come from the germline V gene. The CDR3 DNA is TGTGCCAGCAGCCGCCGGACAGGGAATCAAGAGACCCAGTACTTC. It codes for CASSRRTGNQETQYF.

The rearrangement uses TRBV28 and TRBJ2-5, with TRBD1 identical over 7 bases. This CDR3 has 13 residues. The V gene's germline CDR1 is MDHEN and CDR2 SYDVKM. Trimming removed 7 bases from V and 9 bases from J; junction bases left unmatched: 11. The chain's CDR3 is CASNVQGRGAQYF. CDR3 DNA sequence: TGTGCCAGCAACGTACAGGGGCGAGGGGCCCAGTACTTC.

This chain connects TRBV5-4 to TRBJ2-5; D unclear. V lost 4 bases and J 4 bases, leaving 14 bases between the germline ends. This CDR3 is 14 amino acids long. Germline CDR1 reads SGHNT; CDR2 reads YYREEE (reference sequence). DNA of the CDR3: TGTGCCAGCAGCACCATTCGCACCTCAGAGACCCAGTACTTC. Translation: CASSTIRTSETQYF.

The rearrangement uses TRBV7-9 and TRBJ2-7; 11 nucleotides agree with TRBD2. After removal of 5 bases from V and 7 bases from J, the junction contained 7 bases not matched to a gene. From germline, CDR1 is SEHNR and CDR2 FQNEAQ (reference sequence). This CDR3 has 14 residues. The CDR3 DNA is TGTGCCAGCAGCAAAACTAGCGGGAGTGATGAGCAGTACTTC. Translated, it gives CASSKTSGSDEQYF.

The chain combines TRBV9 with TRBJ1-5, with 7 bases fitting TRBD1. The CDR3 length is 13 residues. The J segment lost 7 bases and the V segment lost 2 bases, leaving 3 bases of the junction unmatched. The V gene's germline CDR1 is SGDLS and CDR2 YYNGEE. The CDR3 reads CASSVDRDQPQHF. CDR3 DNA sequence: TGTGCCAGCAGCGTTGACAGGGACCAGCCCCAGCATTTT. Variable domain in full (rest from reference TRBV9 and TRBJ1-5): DSGVTQTPKHLITATGQRVTLRCSPRSGDLSVYWYQQSLDQGLQFLIQYYNGEERAKGNILERFSAQQFPDLHSELNLSSLELGDSALYFCASSVDRDQPQHFGDGTRLSIL.

The rearrangement uses TRBV7-3 and TRBJ2-2, with 12 bases that match TRBD2. The ends lost 5 bases at V and 3 bases at J; junction bases unmatched: 4. Germline CDR1 is SGHTA and CDR2 is FQGTGA. The CDR3 consists of 16 residues. The CDR3 sequence is CASSPTSGGYTGELFF. The CDR3 region has the DNA TGTGCCAGCAGCCCGACTAGCGGGGGCTACACCGGGGAGCTGTTTTTT.

V gene TRBV6-5 combines with J gene TRBJ2-7; D unclear. V was pared by 4 bases and J by 1 base, with 11 bases between. Germline assignment: CDR1 MNHEY and CDR2 SVGAGI. This CDR3 contains 14 residues. CDR3 amino acids: CASSSTLGSYEQYF. The DNA for the CDR3 is TGTGCCAGCAGTTCAACTCTGGGGTCCTACGAGCAGTACTTC.

The rearrangement links TRBV15 to TRBJ2-5, with TRBD1 matching over 8 bases. CDR1 is LNHNV, CDR2 YYDKDF, per germline (reference sequence). Losses at the gene ends were 1 base for V and 5 bases for J; bases not matched to a gene: 6. CDR3 length: 15 residues. The CDR3 protein is CATSRAPGQGETQYF. CDR3 nucleotide sequence: TGTGCCACCAGCAGAGCCCCAGGACAGGGCGAGACCCAGTACTTC.

The chain joins TRBV18 to TRBJ2-7; TRBD2 matches at 8 bases. Per the germline V gene, CDR1 is KGHSH and CDR2 is LQKENI. CDR3 size: 14 residues. Trimming at V came to 4 bases and at J to 2 bases, leaving 4 bases not matched to a gene. CDR3 residues: CASSRPGLAYEQYF. DNA of the CDR3: TGTGCCAGCTCACGACCGGGACTAGCCTACGAGCAGTACTTC.